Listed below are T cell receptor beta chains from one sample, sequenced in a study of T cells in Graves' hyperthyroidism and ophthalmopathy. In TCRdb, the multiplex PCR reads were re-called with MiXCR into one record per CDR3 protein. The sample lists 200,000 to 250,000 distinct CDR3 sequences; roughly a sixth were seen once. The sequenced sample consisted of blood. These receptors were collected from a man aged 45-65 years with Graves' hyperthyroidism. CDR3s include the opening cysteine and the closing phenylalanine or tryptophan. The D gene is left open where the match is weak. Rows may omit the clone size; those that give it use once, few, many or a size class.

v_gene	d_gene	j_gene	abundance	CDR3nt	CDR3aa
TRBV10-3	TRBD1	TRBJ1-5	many	TGTGCCATCAGTGAGTCTGTATTGGGACAGGGGGATTTCAATCAGCCCCAGCATTTT	CAISESVLGQGDFNQPQHF
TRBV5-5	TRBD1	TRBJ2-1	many	TGTGCCAGCAGCTTCGGACAGGGAAGGTCAGCAGCCGAGCAGTTCTTC	CASSFGQGRSAAEQFF
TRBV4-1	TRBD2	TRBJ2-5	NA	TGCGCCAGCAGCCAAGATATCGGACTAGCGGCCCAAGAGACCCGGTACTTC	CASSQDIGLAAQETRYF
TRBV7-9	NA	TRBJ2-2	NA	TGTGCCAGCAGCTTACGCGGCAGGAATAAAGGAGGACCCGGGGAGCTGTTTTTT	CASSLRGRNKGGPGELFF
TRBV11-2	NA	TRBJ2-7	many	TGTGCCAGCAGCTTAGATATTCTACGGGAGCAGTACTTC	CASSLDILREQYF
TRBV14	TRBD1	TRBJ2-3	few	TGTGCCAGCAGCCCCGGGACAGGGGAAGCAGATACGCAGTATTTT	CASSPGTGEADTQYF
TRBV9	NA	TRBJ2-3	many	TGTGCCAGCAGCGTAGATGGAGGAAGCGGAAACACAGATACGCAGTATTTT	CASSVDGGSGNTDTQYF
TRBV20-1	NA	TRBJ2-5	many	TGCAGTGGACTCCAGCGGCGGGAGACCCAGTACTTC	CSGLQRRETQYF
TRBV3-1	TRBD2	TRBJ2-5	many	TGTGCCAGCAGCCATTCTGGGGTTAGCGGGAGTGGCGAGTACTTC	CASSHSGVSGSGEYF
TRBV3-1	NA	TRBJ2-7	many	TGTGCCAGCAGCCAAGAGACCCAGCGGAGGGGCTCCTACGAGCAGTACTTC	CASSQETQRRGSYEQYF
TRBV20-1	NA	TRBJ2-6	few	TGCAGTGCTAGAGAGGGATCAGGGGCTGGGGCCAACGTCCTGACTTTC	CSAREGSGAGANVLTF
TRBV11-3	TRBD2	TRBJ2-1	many	TGTGCCAGCAGCTTAGAACCGGGACTAGCGGGGAAGGTGTTCTTC	CASSLEPGLAGKVFF
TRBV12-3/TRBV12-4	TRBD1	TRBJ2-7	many	TGTGCCAGCAGTTCCCCGGGACAGGGGCCGTACGAGCAGTACTTC	CASSSPGQGPYEQYF
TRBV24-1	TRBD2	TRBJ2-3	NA	TGTGCCACCAGATCCGGGACTAGCGGGAGGTCAGATACGCAGTATTTT	CATRSGTSGRSDTQYF
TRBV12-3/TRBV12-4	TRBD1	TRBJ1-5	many	TGTGCCAGCAGACCAGGGGGGGGCTATAGCAATCAGCCCCAGCATTTT	CASRPGGGYSNQPQHF